These 18 T cell receptor beta chains originate from one sample sequenced in a study of blood T cell repertoires in COVID-19. Profiled with immunoSEQ multiplex PCR; TCRdb holds only in-frame clones, not every one. Of about 220,000 clones detected, 80% to 85% appear once; the ten largest clones hold roughly 5%. The sample taken for sequencing was peripheral blood. The source is a human donor in a cohort sampled during active COVID-19.

Only a few counts were recorded for this clone. V gene TRBV7-6 combines with J gene TRBJ2-7; D perhaps matches TRBD2 (5 bases). CDR3 length: 15 residues. The ends were cut back, 1 base at V and 3 bases at J, with 13 bases in the middle. CDR1 and CDR2 from the germline V gene are SGHVS and FNYEAQ. The CDR3 is CASSLESGKHYEQYF. In nucleotides, the CDR3 is TGTGCCAGCAGCTTAGAGTCGGGGAAACACTACGAGCAGTACTTC.

Notes on this clone: Only one base separates this from a far larger clonotype, so it likely reflects a read error. For the CDR3, the DNA is TGTGCCAGCAGGAGGGACAGCTCCTACGAGCAGTACTTC. This translates into CASRRDSSYEQYF. The rearrangement uses TRBV12-3 or TRBV12-4 and TRBJ2-7, with TRBD1 identical over 7 bases. The junction had 2 bases not matched to a gene; V was cut back by 6 bases and J by 0 bases. There are 13 residues in the CDR3.

This clone appeared once. This sequence joins TRBV5-1 and TRBJ2-2; 10 bases map to TRBD1. Trimming at V came to 5 bases and at J to 5 bases, leaving 9 bases not matched to a gene. The CDR3 length is 16 residues. Germline loops: CDR1 SGHRS, CDR2 YFSETQ. DNA of the CDR3: TGCGCCAGCAGTACGACAGGGGGCTCGGGTACCGGGGAGCTGTTTTTT. Its translation is CASSTTGGSGTGELFF.

This chain uses TRBV9 with TRBJ2-7; 7 nucleotides line up with TRBD2. V was pared by 0 bases and J by 5 bases, with 8 bases of the junction left unmatched. The germline V gene has CDR1 SGDLS and CDR2 YYNGEE. CDR3 length: 15 residues. CDR3 loop: CASSVEPGGGNEQYF. The CDR3 DNA sequence: TGTGCCAGCAGCGTAGAACCGGGGGGAGGGAACGAGCAGTACTTC.

The J gene is TRBJ1-1, the V gene TRBV6-2 or TRBV6-3; maybe TRBD1 (5 bases). The V and J ends lost 0 bases and 4 bases respectively, with 15 bases between them. The CDR3 covers 16 residues. CDR1 is MNHEY, CDR2 SVGEGT, per germline. Here the CDR3 reads CASSYSMAGYPTEAFF. Here the CDR3 DNA reads TGTGCCAGCAGTTACTCGATGGCAGGGTACCCCACTGAAGCTTTCTTT.

The chain joins TRBV19 to TRBJ2-1; TRBD2 matches 9 bases. Germline values: CDR1 LNHDA, CDR2 SQIVND (reference sequence). Trimming at V came to 3 bases and at J to 2 bases, leaving 2 bases not matched to a gene. The CDR3 totals 15 residues. CDR3 nucleotides: TGTGCCAGTAGTATGGAGCGGGGGGCCTACAATGAGCAGTTCTTC. This gives the protein CASSMERGAYNEQFF. Looking up the rest from reference TRBV19 and TRBJ2-1 gives the full variable domain: DGGITQSPKYLFRKEGQNVTLSCEQNLNHDAMYWYRQDPGQGLRLIYYSQIVNDFQKGDIAEGYSVSREKKESFPLTVTSAQKNPTAFYLCASSMERGAYNEQFFGPGTRLTVL.

This clone was counted between two and nine times. Other nucleotide sequences in the sample specify the same CDR3. CDR3 region: CASSETGYSYEQYF. The DNA for the CDR3 is TGTGCCAGCAGCGAGACAGGTTACTCCTACGAGCAGTACTTC. The chain combines TRBV9 with TRBJ2-7, with D possibly matching TRBD1 (6 bases). Deletions cut 3 bases from V and 0 bases from J, with 10 bases between. CDR1 is SGDLS, CDR2 YYNGEE, per germline. The CDR3 totals 14 residues.

V and J are TRBV4-1 and TRBJ2-2; D remains unclear. Trimming stripped 0 bases from V and 2 bases from J, with 10 bases between. The CDR3 covers 16 residues. Germline CDR1 is MGHRA and CDR2 is YSYEKL. The CDR3 nucleotides are TGCGCCAGCAGCCAAGAAGCACCCCCTAACACCGGGGAGCTGTTTTTT. It codes for CASSQEAPPNTGELFF.

This clone occurred a few times. The chain couples TRBV7-9 to TRBJ1-4; D is uncertain. From germline, CDR1 is SEHNR and CDR2 FQNEAQ (reference sequence). Trimming removed 3 bases at V and 3 bases at J, with 20 bases between. The CDR3 runs to 18 residues. The CDR3 here is CASSFDLQYRLANEKLFF. The DNA for the CDR3 is TGTGCCAGCAGCTTCGATCTACAGTATCGTTTGGCTAATGAAAAACTGTTTTTT.

V gene TRBV30 combines with J gene TRBJ1-4, with TRBD1 as a possible D gene (6 bases). Trimming left V 4 bases short and J 8 bases short, with 17 bases between. This CDR3 has 14 amino acids. Germline-derived CDR1 and CDR2 are GTSNPN and SVGIG (reference sequence). CDR3 protein: CAWTGALGVEKLFF. In DNA, the CDR3 is TGTGCCTGGACAGGGGCCCTGGGAGTCGAAAAACTGTTTTTT.

This clone was seen a handful of times. This chain joins TRBV5-4 and TRBJ2-7; the D gene is possibly TRBD2 (5 bases). V dropped 5 bases and J dropped 7 bases, with 13 bases sitting between them. This CDR3 comprises 12 residues. CDR1 and CDR2 from the germline V gene are SGHNT and YYREEE (reference sequence). The CDR3 sequence is CASRKDSWEQYF. Here the CDR3 DNA reads TGTGCCAGCAGGAAGGACTCTTGGGAGCAGTACTTC.

The chain carries TRBV6-5 and TRBJ1-1; 8 bases are shared with TRBD1. Germline CDR1 MNHEY, CDR2 SVGAGI. Unmatched junction bases numbered 5, after V lost 6 bases and J lost 5 bases. CDR3 length: 13 amino acids. As DNA, the CDR3 is TGTGCCAGCAGGCAGGGGGCCGGAACTGAAGCTTTCTTT. Translation: CASRQGAGTEAFF.

The chain employs TRBV2 and TRBJ2-5; maybe TRBD2 (6 bases). The CDR3 contains 13 residues. The germline V and J ends were trimmed by 6 bases and 5 bases, with 13 bases remaining between them. CDR1 is SNHLY, CDR2 FYNNEI, per germline. This CDR3 is CASSLDLAETQYF. For the CDR3, the DNA is TGTGCCAGCAGCCTAGATCTAGCGGAGACCCAGTACTTC.

The CDR3 DNA reads as TGTGCCAGCAGCCCGGGGGTAGCGGGAGGGGAGCAGTACTTC. Translating gives CASSPGVAGGEQYF. V usage is TRBV5-4 and J usage is TRBJ2-7; 11 bases map to TRBD2. CDR1 and CDR2 (germline): SGHNT, YYREEE (reference sequence). V gave up 4 bases and J gave up 7 bases; unmatched junction bases: 7. This CDR3 contains 14 residues. The variable domain in full, completed from reference TRBV5-4 and TRBJ2-7, reads ETGVTQSPTHLIKTRGQQVTLRCSSQSGHNTVSWYQQALGQGPQFIFQYYREEENGRGNFPPRFSGLQFPNYSSELNVNALELDDSALYLCASSPGVAGGEQYFGPGTRLTVT.

The chain recombines TRBV9 with TRBJ2-7; the D is unclear. Trimming took 4 bases from V and 0 from J, leaving 8 bases between them. The CDR3 has 13 amino acids. Germline CDR1 and CDR2: SGDLS and YYNGEE. The DNA of the CDR3 is TGTGCCAGCAGCCCCCGGTCCTCCTACGAGCAGTACTTC. Protein: CASSPRSSYEQYF. Combining the CDR3 with reference TRBV9 and TRBJ2-7 gives the whole variable domain DSGVTQTPKHLITATGQRVTLRCSPRSGDLSVYWYQQSLDQGLQFLIQYYNGEERAKGNILERFSAQQFPDLHSELNLSSLELGDSALYFCASSPRSSYEQYFGPGTRLTVT.

In this sample, this clone turned up once. The V gene is TRBV28, the J gene TRBJ2-7, with D perhaps TRBD1 (5 bases). Germline V lookup: CDR1 MDHEN, CDR2 SYDVKM. The CDR3 runs to 15 residues. V gave up 3 bases and J gave up 0 bases, with 12 bases separating them. The CDR3 here is CASSFQGSGSYEQYF. The CDR3 DNA reads TGTGCCAGCAGTTTTCAGGGATCCGGCTCCTACGAGCAGTACTTC.

The rearrangement links TRBV6-2 or TRBV6-3 to TRBJ1-4; no clear D gene. Germline V gene data show CDR1 as MNHEY and CDR2 as SVGEGT. Trimming left V 6 bases short and J 13 bases short, with 18 bases between. The CDR3 has 13 residues. Here the CDR3 DNA reads TGTGCCAGCAGCCCACTCGAGGCGGGAATACTGTTTTTT. It codes for CASSPLEAGILFF.

On this clone itself: The DNA is left out, because the CDR3 cannot be placed on it with certainty; the CDR3 is given as TCRdb lists it. This CDR3 reads CASIHPVGQGNYGYTF. This sequence joins TRBV21-1 and TRBJ1-2; the DNA was not compared with TRBD1, the D call given in the table. TRBV21-1 is reported as a pseudogene. The CDR3 has 16 residues if both end residues are counted.